Below, 26 T cell receptor beta chains from the same sample are listed, as sequenced in a study of blood T cell repertoires in COVID-19. Here immunoSEQ multiplex PCR was the method, and the copy in TCRdb shows in-frame clones only, minus some. Of some 42,000 clones detected, almost 95% appear once; the ten largest clones hold roughly 9.4%. What was sequenced was peripheral blood. These receptors originate from a man aged 50-59 years with active COVID-19.

The chain carries TRBV5-1 and TRBJ2-1; D might be TRBD1 (6 bases). V dropped 0 bases and J dropped 5 bases, with 12 bases sitting between them. The CDR3 has 15 residues. Germline V gene sequence: CDR1 SGHRS, CDR2 YFSETQ. CDR3 DNA sequence: TGCGCCAGCAGCTTGGCAGGGGTGAGAGACAATGAGCAGTTCTTC. It codes for CASSLAGVRDNEQFF.

The chain couples TRBV7-2 to TRBJ2-5; tentatively, D is TRBD2 (5 bases). The CDR3 spans 14 residues. Looked up from germline, CDR1 is SGHTA and CDR2 is FQGNSA. Trimming removed 3 bases from V and 7 bases from J, with 15 bases in between. CDR3 coding DNA: TGTGCCAGCAGCTTTCGCGGGTCTCAGAGGACCCAGTACTTC. This codes for CASSFRGSQRTQYF.

DNA of the CDR3: TGTGCCAGTAGTATAGGGGCACCAGATACGCAGTATTTT. This encodes CASSIGAPDTQYF. The chain links TRBV19 to TRBJ2-3; D gene uncertain. CDR3 length equals 13 residues. Germline lookup yields CDR1 LNHDA and CDR2 SQIVND (reference sequence). V lost 1 base and J 4 bases, leaving 6 bases between the germline ends.

This chain connects TRBV27 to TRBJ1-1, with 8 bases fitting TRBD1. Germline CDR1 reads MNHEY; CDR2 reads SMNVEV (reference sequence). There are 16 residues in the CDR3. The J segment lost 1 base and the V segment lost 5 bases, leaving 9 bases of the junction unmatched. Here the CDR3 reads CASSTRTGKPNTEAFF. The CDR3 DNA sequence: TGTGCCAGCAGTACGCGGACAGGGAAACCGAACACTGAAGCTTTCTTT.

This chain uses TRBV4-2 with TRBJ2-2, with 10 nucleotides matching TRBD2. Germline lookup yields CDR1 LGHNA and CDR2 YNFKEQ. The CDR3 runs to 15 residues. V shed 5 bases, J shed 5 bases, and the junction held 5 bases outside the gene matches. The CDR3 bases are TGTGCCAGCAGCAAGCGGGAGGGAACAACCGGGGAGCTGTTTTTT. It codes for CASSKREGTTGELFF.

The chain joins TRBV24-1 to TRBJ2-5; the D gene is possibly TRBD2 (5 bases). This CDR3 has 14 amino acids. Deletions cut 3 bases from V and 3 bases from J, with 10 bases between. Germline V gene lookup returns CDR1 KGHDR and CDR2 SFDVKD. CDR3 DNA sequence: TGTGCCACCAGTGATCCCCGGGGAAAAGAGACCCAGTACTTC. This gives the protein CATSDPRGKETQYF.

The rearrangement joins TRBV19 to TRBJ1-2, with D perhaps TRBD1 (5 bases). The CDR3 has 15 residues. The V end lost 6 bases, the J end lost 4 bases, and 18 bases lay between the germline ends. Germline loops: CDR1 LNHDA, CDR2 SQIVND (reference sequence). CDR3 nucleotides: TGTGCCAGTAGGCCATCATTGGGACTCAGCTATGGCTACACCTTC. As protein: CASRPSLGLSYGYTF.

The gene calls are TRBV9 and TRBJ1-2; 9 bases agree with TRBD1. The germline V gene encodes CDR1 SGDLS and CDR2 YYNGEE. V shed 0 bases, J shed 5 bases, and the junction held 8 bases outside the gene matches. The CDR3 covers 16 residues. The chain's CDR3 is CASSVDWTGEEYGYTF. The CDR3 DNA follows: TGTGCCAGCAGCGTAGACTGGACAGGGGAGGAGTATGGCTACACCTTC.

This clone was counted a single time. V and J are TRBV19 and TRBJ1-3, with D unclear. Trimming removed 1 base at V and 7 bases at J, with 14 bases between. Germline V gives CDR1 LNHDA, CDR2 SQIVND (reference sequence). The CDR3 loop spans 15 amino acids. DNA of the CDR3: TGTGCCAGTAGTATAGCCGCAGGTTCAACGAACACCATATATTTT. Amino acid sequence: CASSIAAGSTNTIYF.

The chain couples TRBV6-5 to TRBJ1-4, with a possible D match to TRBD1 (6 bases). With 5 bases removed from V and 7 bases from J, the gap between germline ends came to 14 bases. CDR1 is MNHEY, CDR2 SVGAGI, per germline. The CDR3 is made up of 14 amino acids. The CDR3 protein is CASSTGTRTEKLFF. In DNA, the CDR3 is TGTGCCAGCAGTACCGGGACAAGGACTGAAAAACTGTTTTTT.

The V call is TRBV7-9, the J call TRBJ2-5; TRBD2 aligns across 8 bases. V gave up 3 bases and J gave up 4 bases; unmatched junction bases: 7. Per germline, CDR1 SEHNR and CDR2 FQNEAQ (reference sequence). CDR3 length: 15 residues. This CDR3 is CASSFNREGGETQYF. The CDR3 DNA follows: TGTGCCAGCAGCTTTAATCGGGAGGGGGGAGAGACCCAGTACTTC.

This chain links TRBV7-2 with TRBJ2-1; perhaps TRBD2 as D (6 bases). V was clipped by 5 bases and J by 9 bases, with 11 bases between them. This CDR3 comprises 12 residues. Germline V gives CDR1 SGHTA, CDR2 FQGNSA. CDR3: CASSLSSAEQFF. As DNA, the CDR3 is TGTGCCAGCAGCCTGTCTAGCGCTGAGCAGTTCTTC.

This clone was seen a single time. This chain links TRBV7-2 with TRBJ2-7; a possible D gene is TRBD1 (5 bases). The CDR3 sequence is 15 residues long. The V gene's germline CDR1 is SGHTA and CDR2 FQGNSA. Trimming pared 1 base from V and 0 bases from J, leaving 10 bases between. CDR3 DNA: TGTGCCAGCAGCTTAGTTTCTGGGGCCTCCTACGAGCAGTACTTC. It specifies CASSLVSGASYEQYF.

The chain recombines TRBV5-1 with TRBJ2-5; TRBD1 might be the D (7 bases). The CDR3 is 15 amino acids. V shed 0 bases and J shed 4 bases, with 13 bases lying between them. Germline V CDR1 and CDR2: SGHRS, YFSETQ. This CDR3 is CASSLGGGGGETQYF. CDR3 DNA sequence: TGCGCCAGCAGCTTGGGTGGAGGGGGCGGAGAGACCCAGTACTTC.

V is TRBV5-8 and J is TRBJ2-1, with 7 bases fitting TRBD1. CDR1 is SGHTS, CDR2 YDEGEE, per germline. The trim removed 5 bases at V and 4 bases at J, leaving 6 bases unmatched. CDR3 length: 14 amino acids. This chain's CDR3 is CASRGDRSYNEQFF. CDR3 DNA sequence: TGTGCCAGCAGGGGGGACAGAAGTTACAATGAGCAGTTCTTC.

V gene TRBV7-8 combines with J gene TRBJ2-7, with 7 bases that match TRBD1. Germline V lookup: CDR1 SGHVS, CDR2 FQNEAQ. The J segment lost 5 bases and the V segment lost 5 bases, leaving 12 bases of the junction unmatched. This CDR3 region has 15 residues. The CDR3 region is CASSQTRQGVNEQYF. In nucleotides, the CDR3 is TGTGCCAGCAGCCAAACTAGACAGGGAGTCAACGAGCAGTACTTC. Full variable domain (outside the CDR3, taken from reference TRBV7-8 and TRBJ2-7): GAGVSQSPRYKVAKRGQDVALRCDPISGHVSLFWYQQALGQGPEFLTYFQNEAQLDKSGLPSDRFFAERPEGSVSTLKIQRTQQEDSAVYLCASSQTRQGVNEQYFGPGTRLTVT.

The V gene is TRBV5-6, the J gene TRBJ2-5; 7 bases align to TRBD2. Germline V gives CDR1 SGHDT, CDR2 YYEEEE. The V and J ends lost 6 bases and 5 bases, in that order; junction bases with no gene match: 10. CDR3 length equals 14 residues. The CDR3 region has the DNA TGTGCCAGCAACAAGGACTTGGGGGGGGAGACCCAGTACTTC. Encoded protein: CASNKDLGGETQYF.

V gene TRBV7-6 combines with J gene TRBJ2-1; a weak D match, TRBD1 (6 bases). The CDR3 runs to 13 residues. Trimming stripped 5 bases from V and 8 bases from J, with 13 bases between. From germline, CDR1 is SGHVS and CDR2 FNYEAQ. The CDR3 DNA follows: TGTGCCAGCAGCACGTACAGGGCCCATGAGCAGTTCTTC. Translating gives CASSTYRAHEQFF.

In its sample, this clone was seen once. The chain carries TRBV28 and TRBJ1-2, with D perhaps TRBD1 (6 bases). CDR1 and CDR2 from the germline V gene are MDHEN and SYDVKM. The V end was cut by 0 bases, the J end by 3 bases, with 11 bases between. The CDR3 runs 15 residues. The CDR3, as DNA: TGTGCCAGCAGTTTATGGGCCCAGGGGCACTATGGCTACACCTTC. Translation: CASSLWAQGHYGYTF.

V usage is TRBV24-1 and J usage is TRBJ1-5, with a tentative D call TRBD1 (6 bases). Trimming stripped 9 bases from V and 7 bases from J, with 15 bases between. The CDR3 consists of 13 residues. In germline, CDR1 is KGHDR, CDR2 SFDVKD. CDR3 DNA: TGTGCCACCCCGATCGTAGGGGGACAGCCCCAGCATTTT. As protein: CATPIVGGQPQHF.

The chain employs TRBV5-5 and TRBJ2-5, with 11 bases identical to TRBD2. The germline gives CDR1 SGHKS, CDR2 YYEKEE (reference sequence). The ends lost 3 bases at V and 10 bases at J; junction bases unmatched: 14. This CDR3 comprises 16 residues. The CDR3 bases are TGTGCCAGCAGCTCCCCCCTACTAGCGGGAGAGAAGGACCAGTACTTC. Translation: CASSSPLLAGEKDQYF.

The V call is TRBV7-9, the J call TRBJ2-2; 7 bases map to TRBD1. The V gene's germline CDR1 is SEHNR and CDR2 FQNEAQ (reference sequence). The V and J ends lost 4 bases and 3 bases, in that order; junction bases with no gene match: 2. The CDR3 runs to 14 residues. The CDR3 nucleotides are TGTGCCAGCAGCTCCGGGACAGACACCGGGGAGCTGTTTTTT. Encoded protein: CASSSGTDTGELFF.

This clone has only one observation. Distinct nucleotide sequences in the sample also encode this CDR3. The chain has TRBV14 and TRBJ2-7; D may be TRBD1 (6 bases). The CDR3 contains 15 residues. Germline V CDR1 and CDR2: SGHDN, FVKESK. Trimming shortened V by 1 base and J by 0 bases, and 10 bases separated the two germline ends. This chain's CDR3 is CASSQALGGSYEQYF. CDR3 in DNA: TGTGCCAGCAGCCAAGCTCTAGGGGGCTCCTACGAGCAGTACTTC.

The J gene is TRBJ2-3, the V gene TRBV3-1 (or the pseudogene TRBV3-2); D is perhaps TRBD1 (5 bases). Germline V CDR1 and CDR2: LGHDT, YNNKEL (reference sequence). The CDR3 sequence is 13 residues long. Trimming left V 7 bases short and J 5 bases short, with 13 bases between. The CDR3 nucleotides read TGTGCCAGCACCAAGGGGCTGGGAGATACGCAGTATTTT. Residues: CASTKGLGDTQYF.

The CDR3 bases are TGTGCCAGTAGTCCCACAGGGGGCCACAATGAGCAGTTCTTC. Translating it yields CASSPTGGHNEQFF. This chain connects TRBV19 to TRBJ2-1; the match to TRBD1 covers 9 bases. The CDR3 runs to 14 residues. Germline trimming cut 5 bases from V and 5 bases from J; bases unmatched to any gene: 4. CDR1 and CDR2 (germline): LNHDA, SQIVND (reference sequence).

The V gene is TRBV24-1, the J gene TRBJ1-1; D is undetermined. The V gene's germline CDR1 is KGHDR and CDR2 SFDVKD. The CDR3 consists of 14 residues. Trimming left V 3 bases short and J 8 bases short, with 15 bases between. The CDR3 DNA is TGTGCCACCAGTGATGAGACGACCTACGGGGAAGCTTTCTTT. Translation gives CATSDETTYGEAFF.